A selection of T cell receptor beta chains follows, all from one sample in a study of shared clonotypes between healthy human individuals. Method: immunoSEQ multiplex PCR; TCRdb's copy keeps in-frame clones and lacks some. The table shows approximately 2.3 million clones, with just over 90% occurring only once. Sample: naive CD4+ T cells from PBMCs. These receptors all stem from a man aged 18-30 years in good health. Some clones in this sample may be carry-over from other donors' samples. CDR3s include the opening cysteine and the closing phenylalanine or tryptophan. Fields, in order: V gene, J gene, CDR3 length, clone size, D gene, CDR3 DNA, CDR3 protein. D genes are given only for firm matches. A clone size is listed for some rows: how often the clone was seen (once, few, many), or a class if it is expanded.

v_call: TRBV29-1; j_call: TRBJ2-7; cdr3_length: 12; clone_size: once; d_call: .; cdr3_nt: TGCAGCGTTGATAACAACTCCTACGAGCAGTACTTC; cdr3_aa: CSVDNNSYEQYF
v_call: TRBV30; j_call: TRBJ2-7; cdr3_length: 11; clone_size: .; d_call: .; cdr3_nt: TGTGCCTGGAGTCCGGGGAGCGAGCAGTACTTC; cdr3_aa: CAWSPGSEQYF
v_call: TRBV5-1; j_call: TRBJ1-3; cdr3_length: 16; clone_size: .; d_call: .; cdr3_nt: TGCGCCAGCAGCGGAACACAGGACCCCTCTGGAAACACCATATATTTT; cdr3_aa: CASSGTQDPSGNTIYF
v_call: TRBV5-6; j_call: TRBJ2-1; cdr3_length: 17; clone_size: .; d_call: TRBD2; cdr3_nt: TGTGCCAGCAGCTTGGCCTGGGGACTAGCGGGAGGTAATGAGCAGTTCTTC; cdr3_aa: CASSLAWGLAGGNEQFF
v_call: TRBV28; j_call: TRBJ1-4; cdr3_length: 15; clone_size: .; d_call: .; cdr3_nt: TGTGCCGGGGGGAGAAGGGGCCCAGCTAATGAAAAACTGTTTTTT; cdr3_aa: CAGGRRGPANEKLFF
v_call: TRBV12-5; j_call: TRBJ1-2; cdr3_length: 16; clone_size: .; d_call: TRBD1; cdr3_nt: TGTGCTAGTGGTTTGTCCGGGACAGGGGGTAACTATGGCTACACCTTC; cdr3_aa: CASGLSGTGGNYGYTF
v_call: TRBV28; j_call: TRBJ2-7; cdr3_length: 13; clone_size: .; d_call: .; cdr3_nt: TGTGCCAGCACCCTCCCCGGGGCCTACGAGCAGTACTTC; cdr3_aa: CASTLPGAYEQYF
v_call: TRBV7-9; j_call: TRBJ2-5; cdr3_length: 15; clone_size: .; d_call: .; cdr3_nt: TGTGCCAGCAGCCTGGGGGCCCCGTTCCAAGAGACCCAGTACTTC; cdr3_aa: CASSLGAPFQETQYF
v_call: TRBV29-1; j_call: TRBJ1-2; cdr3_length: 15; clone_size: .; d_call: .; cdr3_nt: TGCAGCGTTGAAGATCTTGTCAGAGACAACTATGGCTACACCTTC; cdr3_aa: CSVEDLVRDNYGYTF
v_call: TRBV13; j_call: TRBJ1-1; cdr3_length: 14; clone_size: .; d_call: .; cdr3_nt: TGTGCCAGCAGGGGGCTGTTGGGGAACACTGAAGCTTTCTTT; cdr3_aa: CASRGLLGNTEAFF
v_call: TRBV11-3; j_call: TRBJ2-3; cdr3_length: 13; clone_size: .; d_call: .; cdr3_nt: TGTGCCAGCAGCTTAGAAGTCGGAACTACGCAGTATTTT; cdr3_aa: CASSLEVGTTQYF
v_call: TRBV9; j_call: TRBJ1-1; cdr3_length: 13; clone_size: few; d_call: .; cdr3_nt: TGTGCCAGCAGCGGACAGGTCGACACTGAAGCTTTCTTT; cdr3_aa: CASSGQVDTEAFF
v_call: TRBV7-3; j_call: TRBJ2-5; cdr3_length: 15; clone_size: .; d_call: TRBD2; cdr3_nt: TGTGCCAGCAGCTTACTGGCGGGAGGAAGGGAGACCCAGTACTTC; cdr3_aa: CASSLLAGGRETQYF
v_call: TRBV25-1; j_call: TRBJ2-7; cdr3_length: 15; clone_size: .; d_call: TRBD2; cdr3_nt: TGTGCCAGCAGTGGAACGGGACTACCTCTTTACGAGCAGTACTTC; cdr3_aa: CASSGTGLPLYEQYF
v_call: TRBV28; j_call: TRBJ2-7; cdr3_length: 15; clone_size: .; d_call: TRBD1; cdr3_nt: TGTGCCAGCAGTTTTTACCGGACAGGGAATTACGAGCAGTACTTC; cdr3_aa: CASSFYRTGNYEQYF
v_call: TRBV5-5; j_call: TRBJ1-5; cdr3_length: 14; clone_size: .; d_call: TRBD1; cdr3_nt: TGTGCCAGCAGCTTGACAGGGGGTGGTCAGCCCCAGCATTTT; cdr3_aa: CASSLTGGGQPQHF
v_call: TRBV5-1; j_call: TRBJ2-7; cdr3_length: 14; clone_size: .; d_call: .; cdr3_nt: TGCGCCAGCAGCCCGGGGCCTCTACCCTACGAGCAGTACTTC; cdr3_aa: CASSPGPLPYEQYF
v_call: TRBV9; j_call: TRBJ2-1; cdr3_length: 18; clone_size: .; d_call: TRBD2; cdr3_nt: TGTGCCAGCAGCCTTCGTAGCGGGAGAGCTTACTCCTACAATGAGCAGTTCTTC; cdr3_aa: CASSLRSGRAYSYNEQFF
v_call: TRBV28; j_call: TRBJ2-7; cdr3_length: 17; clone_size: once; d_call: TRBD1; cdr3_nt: TGTGCCAGCAGTCCTTCATCCGGGGGACAGGGTCTCCACGAGCAGTACTTC; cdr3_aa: CASSPSSGGQGLHEQYF
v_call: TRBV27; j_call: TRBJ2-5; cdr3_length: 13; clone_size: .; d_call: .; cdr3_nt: TGTGCCAGCAGTACCTTCGTGGAGGAGACCCAGTACTTC; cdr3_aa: CASSTFVEETQYF
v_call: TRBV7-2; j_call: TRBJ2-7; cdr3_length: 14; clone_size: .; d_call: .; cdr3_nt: TGTGCCAGCAGCTTGTTTCGCGAAAGCTACGAGCAGTACTTC; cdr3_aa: CASSLFRESYEQYF
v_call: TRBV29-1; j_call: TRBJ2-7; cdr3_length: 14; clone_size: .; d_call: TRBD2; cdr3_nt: TGCAGCGCCGGACTAGCGGGACCTCCCTACGAGCAGTACTTC; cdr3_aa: CSAGLAGPPYEQYF
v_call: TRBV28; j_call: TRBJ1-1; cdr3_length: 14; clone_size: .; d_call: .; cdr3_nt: TGTGCCAGCAGTTGGCCGGGAGTGAACACTGAAGCTTTCTTT; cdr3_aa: CASSWPGVNTEAFF
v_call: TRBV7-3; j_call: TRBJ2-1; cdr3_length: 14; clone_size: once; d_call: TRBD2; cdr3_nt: TGTGCCAGCAAGGCGGCGGGAGGGTGGAATGAGCAGTTCTTC; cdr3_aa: CASKAAGGWNEQFF
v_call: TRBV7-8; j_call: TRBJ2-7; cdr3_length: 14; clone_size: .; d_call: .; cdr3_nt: TGTGCCAGCAGCTTGGGGGTAGGAGTCTACGAGCAGTACTTC; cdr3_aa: CASSLGVGVYEQYF
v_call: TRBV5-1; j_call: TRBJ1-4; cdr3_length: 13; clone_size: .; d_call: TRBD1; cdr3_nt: TGCGCCAGCAGCTTAGGACAGGGTGAAAAACTGTTTTTT; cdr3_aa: CASSLGQGEKLFF
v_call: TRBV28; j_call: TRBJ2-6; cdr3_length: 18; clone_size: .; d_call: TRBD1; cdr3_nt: TGTGCCAGCAGTTTATCTCCGCAGGGGGTAGCTGGGGCCAACGTCCTGACTTTC; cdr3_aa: CASSLSPQGVAGANVLTF
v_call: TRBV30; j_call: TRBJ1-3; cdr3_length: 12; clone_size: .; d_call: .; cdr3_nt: TGTGCCGGGCGGCCGTCTGGAAACACCATATATTTT; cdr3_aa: CAGRPSGNTIYF
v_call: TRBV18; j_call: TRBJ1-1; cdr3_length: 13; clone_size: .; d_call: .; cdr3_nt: TGTGCCAGCTTACGAGGGGGAGGCACTGAAGCTTTCTTT; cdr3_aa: CASLRGGGTEAFF
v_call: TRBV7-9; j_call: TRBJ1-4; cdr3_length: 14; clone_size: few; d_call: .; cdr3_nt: TGTGCCAGCAGCTTCAACGGGGGAAATGAAAAACTGTTTTTT; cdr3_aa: CASSFNGGNEKLFF
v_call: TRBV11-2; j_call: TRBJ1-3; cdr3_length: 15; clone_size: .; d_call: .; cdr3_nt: TGTGCCAGCAGCCCGCGTGCAGGCTCTGGAAACACCATATATTTT; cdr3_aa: CASSPRAGSGNTIYF
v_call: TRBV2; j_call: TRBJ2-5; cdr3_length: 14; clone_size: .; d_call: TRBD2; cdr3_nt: TGTGCCCAGGCGACTAGCGGGTACCAAGAGACCCAGTACTTC; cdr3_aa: CAQATSGYQETQYF
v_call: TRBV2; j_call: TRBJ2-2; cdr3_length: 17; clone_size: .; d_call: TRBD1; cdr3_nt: TGTGCCAGCAGAGCAGGGGGAAGGACGGGCCGTCCCGGGGAGCTGTTTTTT; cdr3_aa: CASRAGGRTGRPGELFF
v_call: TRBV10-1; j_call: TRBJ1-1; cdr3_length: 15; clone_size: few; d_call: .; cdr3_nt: TGCGCCAGCAGTGAGTCGGAGGGACGCTACACTGAAGCTTTCTTT; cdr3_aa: CASSESEGRYTEAFF
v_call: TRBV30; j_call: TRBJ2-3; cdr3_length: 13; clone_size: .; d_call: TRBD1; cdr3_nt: TGTGCCTGGAGGGGGACAGTCACAGATACGCAGTATTTT; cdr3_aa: CAWRGTVTDTQYF
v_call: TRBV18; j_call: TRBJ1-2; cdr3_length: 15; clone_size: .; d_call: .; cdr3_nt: TGTGCCAGCTCACCATCCAGGGACATGGGAGCGAGCGACACCTTC; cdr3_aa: CASSPSRDMGASDTF
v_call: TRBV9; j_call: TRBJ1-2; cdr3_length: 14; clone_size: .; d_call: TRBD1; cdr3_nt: TGTGCCAGCAGCGCCTCCTTACAGGGGGCTGGCTACACCTTC; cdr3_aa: CASSASLQGAGYTF
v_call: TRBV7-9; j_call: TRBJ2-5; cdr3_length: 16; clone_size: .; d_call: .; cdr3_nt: TGTGCCAGCAGCTCCCGGCGGGGACCGACGCAAGAGACCCAGTACTTC; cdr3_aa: CASSSRRGPTQETQYF
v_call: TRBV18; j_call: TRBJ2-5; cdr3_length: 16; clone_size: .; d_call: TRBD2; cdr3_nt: TGTGCCAGCTCACCCCGCCGGCGGGGGGGAGGAGAGACCCAGTACTTC; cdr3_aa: CASSPRRRGGGETQYF
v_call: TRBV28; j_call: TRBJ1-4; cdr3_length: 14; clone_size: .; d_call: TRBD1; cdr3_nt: TGTGCCAGCAGACCAGGGGGCTTGGGTGAAAAACTGTTTTTT; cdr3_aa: CASRPGGLGEKLFF
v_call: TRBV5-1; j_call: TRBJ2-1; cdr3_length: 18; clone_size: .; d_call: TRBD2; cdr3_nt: TGCGCCAGCAGCTCGGGACTAGCGGGCATGAGAGGGTACAATGAGCAGTTCTTC; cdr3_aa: CASSSGLAGMRGYNEQFF
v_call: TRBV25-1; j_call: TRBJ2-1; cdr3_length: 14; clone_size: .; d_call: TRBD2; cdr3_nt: TGTGCCACCTCCTGGGCGGGAGGGCCGCATGAGCAGTTCTTC; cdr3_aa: CATSWAGGPHEQFF
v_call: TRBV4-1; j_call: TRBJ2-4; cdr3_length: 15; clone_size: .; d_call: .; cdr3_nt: TGCGCCAGCAGTGGGATGGGGGTAGCCAAAAACATTCAGTACTTC; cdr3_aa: CASSGMGVAKNIQYF
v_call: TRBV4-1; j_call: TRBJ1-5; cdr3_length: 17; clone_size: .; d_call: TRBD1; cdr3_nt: TGCGCCAGCAGCCAACCGACAGGGATGTTGCGCAATCAGCCCCAGCATTTT; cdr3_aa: CASSQPTGMLRNQPQHF
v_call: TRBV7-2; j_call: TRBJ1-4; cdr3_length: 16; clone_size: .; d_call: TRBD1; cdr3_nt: TGTGCCAGCAGCTTAGTTTGGACAGGGGATTATGAAAAACTGTTTTTT; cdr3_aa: CASSLVWTGDYEKLFF
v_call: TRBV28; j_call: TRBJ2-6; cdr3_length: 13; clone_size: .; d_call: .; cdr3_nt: TGTGCCAGCAGGAACGATGGAGCCAACGTCCTGACTTTC; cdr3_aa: CASRNDGANVLTF
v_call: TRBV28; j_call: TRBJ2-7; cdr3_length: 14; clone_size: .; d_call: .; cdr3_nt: TGTGCCAGCAGTACGGTTTCTATTAGCGTTGAGCAGTACTTC; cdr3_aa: CASSTVSISVEQYF
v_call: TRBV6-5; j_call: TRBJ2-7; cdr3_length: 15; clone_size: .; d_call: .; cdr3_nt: TGTGCCAGCAGTTACTCGTTCGGGAGTTCCTACGAGCAGTACTTC; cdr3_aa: CASSYSFGSSYEQYF
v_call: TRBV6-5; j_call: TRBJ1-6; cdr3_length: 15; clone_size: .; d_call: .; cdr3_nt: TGTGCCAGCAGTTACTTCGGGACGACTAATTCACCCCTCCACTTT; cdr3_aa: CASSYFGTTNSPLHF